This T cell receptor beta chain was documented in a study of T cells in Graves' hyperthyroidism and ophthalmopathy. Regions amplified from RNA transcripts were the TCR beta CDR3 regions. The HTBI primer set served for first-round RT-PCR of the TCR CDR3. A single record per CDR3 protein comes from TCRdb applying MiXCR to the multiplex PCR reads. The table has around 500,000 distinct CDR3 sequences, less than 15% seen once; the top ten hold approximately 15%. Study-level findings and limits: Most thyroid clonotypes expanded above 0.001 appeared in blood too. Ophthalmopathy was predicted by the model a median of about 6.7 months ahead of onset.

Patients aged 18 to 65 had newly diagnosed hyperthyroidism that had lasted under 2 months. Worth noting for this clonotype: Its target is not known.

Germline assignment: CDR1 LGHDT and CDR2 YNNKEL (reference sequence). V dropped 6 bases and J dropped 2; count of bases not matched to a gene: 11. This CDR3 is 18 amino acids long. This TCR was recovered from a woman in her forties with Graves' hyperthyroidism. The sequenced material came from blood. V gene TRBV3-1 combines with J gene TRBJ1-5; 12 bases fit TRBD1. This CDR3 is CASSNRDRGREGNQPQHF. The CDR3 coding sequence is TGTGCCAGCAGTAACCGGGACAGGGGGCGGGAGGGCAATCAGCCCCAGCATTTT.